This TCR beta chain was recorded in a study of T-cell reconstitution after alpha-beta-depleted transplantation in children. The study's findings and limits: Once a year had passed after transplant, T-cell counts and diversity came mostly from newly produced T cells. Expanded graft clones, several hundred of them, were reportedly the source of alpha-beta T cells about two months after transplant. Certain patients had high TCRbeta diversity at day 60, and it came from recipient T cells and thymic progenitors that survived.

The V end was cut by 3 bases, the J end by 8 bases, with 11 bases between. The CDR3 loop spans 13 amino acids. This clonotype came up a few times. Its antigen remains unidentified. Molecular barcoding with unique molecular identifiers was used for the TCRbeta library. Each CDR3 protein is one row after TCRdb ran MiXCR on the PCR reads. The sample shows 95,000 to 150,000 distinct CDR3 sequences, more than 20% of them seen only once. The V call is TRBV12-3 or TRBV12-4, the J call TRBJ2-1; D possibly corresponds to TRBD2 (5 bases). This receptor was identified in a male patient between 2 and 15 years old who had a stem cell transplant for chronic granulomatous disease, so the T cells may come from the graft donor. The sample in question was PBMCs, mostly from graft donor cells, obtained 180 days after TCRalphabeta/CD19-depleted stem cell transplant. CDR3 DNA sequence: TGTGCCAGCAGTTTTGGGGAGCCAGATGAGCAGTTCTTC. Amino acid sequence: CASSFGEPDEQFF.